This TCR beta chain was recorded in a study of blood T cell repertoires in COVID-19. The method was immunoSEQ multiplex PCR; TCRdb's version includes in-frame clones alone and lacks a portion of them. The sample contains 100,000 to 150,000 clones, around 82% of which appear only once. Germline CDR1 is SGHVS and CDR2 is FQNEAQ. V lost 1 base and J 7 bases, leaving 7 bases between the germline ends. This CDR3 contains 13 residues. Sequenced sample: peripheral blood. V and J are TRBV7-8 and TRBJ2-2, with no clear D. The sequence derives from a man aged 30-40 years with COVID-19, enrolled during active disease. The CDR3 bases are TGTGCCAGCAGCTTAGACACCCTCGGGGAGCTGTTTTTT. Residues: CASSLDTLGELFF. Together with reference TRBV7-8 and TRBJ2-2, the CDR3 gives the full variable domain: GAGVSQSPRYKVAKRGQDVALRCDPISGHVSLFWYQQALGQGPEFLTYFQNEAQLDKSGLPSDRFFAERPEGSVSTLKIQRTQQEDSAVYLCASSLDTLGELFFGEGSRLTVL.